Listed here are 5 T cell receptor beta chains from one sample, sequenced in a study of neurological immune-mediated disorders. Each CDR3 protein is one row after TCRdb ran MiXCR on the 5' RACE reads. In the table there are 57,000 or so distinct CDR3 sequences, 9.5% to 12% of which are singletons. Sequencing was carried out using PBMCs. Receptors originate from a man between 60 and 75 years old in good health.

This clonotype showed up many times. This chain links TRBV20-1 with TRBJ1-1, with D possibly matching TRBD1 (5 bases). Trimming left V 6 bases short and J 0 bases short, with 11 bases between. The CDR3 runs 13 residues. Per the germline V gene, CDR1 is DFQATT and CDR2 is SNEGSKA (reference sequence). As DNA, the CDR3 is TGCAGTGCGACAGTCGATATGAACACTGAAGCTTTCTTT. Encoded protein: CSATVDMNTEAFF.

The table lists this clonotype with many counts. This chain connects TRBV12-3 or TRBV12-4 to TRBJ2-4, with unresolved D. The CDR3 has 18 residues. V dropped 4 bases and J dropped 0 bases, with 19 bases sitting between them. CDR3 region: CASSSLSIGSLAKNIQYF. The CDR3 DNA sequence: TGTGCCAGCAGTTCCCTATCGATTGGATCCCTAGCCAAAAACATTCAGTACTTC.

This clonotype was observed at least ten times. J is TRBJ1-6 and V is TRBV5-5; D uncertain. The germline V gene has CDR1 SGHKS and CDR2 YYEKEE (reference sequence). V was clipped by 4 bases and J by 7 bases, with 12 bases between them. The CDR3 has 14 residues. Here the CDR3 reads CASSGGFGNSPLHF. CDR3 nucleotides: TGTGCCAGCAGCGGAGGGTTTGGGAATTCACCCCTCCACTTT.

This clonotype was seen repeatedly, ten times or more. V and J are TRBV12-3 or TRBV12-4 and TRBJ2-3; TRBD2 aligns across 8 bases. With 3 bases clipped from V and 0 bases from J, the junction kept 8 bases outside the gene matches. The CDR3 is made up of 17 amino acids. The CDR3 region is CASSLLAGGYSTDTQYF. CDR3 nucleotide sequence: TGTGCCAGCAGTTTGCTCGCGGGGGGCTATAGCACAGATACGCAGTATTTT.

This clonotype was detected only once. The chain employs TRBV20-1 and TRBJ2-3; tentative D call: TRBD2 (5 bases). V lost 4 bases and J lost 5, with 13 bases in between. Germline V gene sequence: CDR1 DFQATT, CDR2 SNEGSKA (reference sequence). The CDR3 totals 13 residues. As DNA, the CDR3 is TGCAGTGCTAACGGGATCACCATAGATACGCAGTATTTT. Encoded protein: CSANGITIDTQYF.